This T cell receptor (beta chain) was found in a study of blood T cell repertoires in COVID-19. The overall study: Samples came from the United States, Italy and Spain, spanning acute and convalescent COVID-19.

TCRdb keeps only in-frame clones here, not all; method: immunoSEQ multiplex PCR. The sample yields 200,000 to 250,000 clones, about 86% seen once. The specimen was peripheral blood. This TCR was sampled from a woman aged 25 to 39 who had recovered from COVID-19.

CDR3 DNA sequence: TGTGCCAGCAGCCAAGGGACAGGGTTAATGAGCTCCTACAATGAGCAGTTCTTC. Translating it yields CASSQGTGLMSSYNEQFF. The V gene is TRBV3-1 (or the pseudogene TRBV3-2), the J gene TRBJ2-1; 8 positions agree with TRBD1. The CDR3 loop spans 18 amino acids. The V segment lost 1 base and the J segment 0 bases; nucleotides outside the gene matches: 8. Germline values: CDR1 LGHDT, CDR2 YNNKEL (reference sequence).